The present entry profiles one T cell receptor beta chain with its context. Its matching antigen is unknown. These data are taken from a study of CD8 T cells in ankylosing spondylitis. Findings and caveats of the study: Clones that were linked to disease were CD8+ and were relatively rare in peripheral blood. Within ankylosing spondylitis blood, a TCR beta motif made up of eight highly homologous variants appeared to be characteristic. Prior work had noted some motif variants in reactive arthritis blood and synovial fluid. Reportedly, disease-linked clones are significantly enriched in ankylosing spondylitis patients' matched synovial fluid.

TCRdb redid the calling of the 5' RACE reads with MiXCR, one entry per CDR3 protein. The sample includes 290,000 or so distinct CDR3 sequences, more than 20% of them seen just once. Germline loops: CDR1 MNHNS, CDR2 SASEGT. This CDR3 contains 14 residues. Trimming stripped 6 bases from V and 3 bases from J, with 11 bases between. The TCR originated in a female donor with ankylosing spondylitis or in good health (not recorded which). The chain combines TRBV6-1 with TRBJ2-2, with D hard to call. Sequenced: blood, either unsorted or a sorted T cell fraction (not recorded which). The CDR3 is CASRPQPDTGELFF. The CDR3 DNA is TGTGCCAGCAGGCCACAACCAGACACCGGGGAGCTGTTTTTT.